A single sample gave rise to the 18 T cell receptor beta chains below, sequenced in a study of regulatory T cells in long-lasting Graves disease. Both iRepertoire HTBI primers and Arm-PCR of CDR3 regions were used to build the TCR beta libraries. Via MiXCR, TCRdb re-called the multiplex PCR reads, giving one row per CDR3 protein. The data contain hundreds of thousands of distinct CDR3 sequences, over 12% of them singletons. Time point noted: newly diagnosed GD, antithyroid drugs for less than 3 months. Preparation of the TCR library used RNA extracted from PBMCs. This sample also appeared in a second study, on T cells in Graves' hyperthyroidism and ophthalmopathy.

The sequencing used peripheral blood mononuclear cells (PBMCs), collected at new diagnosis, from a patient treated with antithyroid drugs. The receptors originated from a woman between 35 and 50 years old with Graves disease.

V usage is TRBV20-1 and J usage is TRBJ1-2; TRBD1 aligns across 9 bases. Trimming removed 6 bases from V and 5 bases from J; junction bases left unmatched: 7. The CDR3 spans 13 residues. Germline V gene data show CDR1 as DFQATT and CDR2 as SNEGSKA (reference sequence). The CDR3 reads CSAYQQGAYGYTF. CDR3 coding DNA: TGCAGTGCCTACCAACAGGGGGCTTATGGCTACACCTTC.

The chain has TRBV6-1 and TRBJ1-4; the D is unclear. The CDR3 is made up of 14 amino acids. The V gene lost 6 bases and the J gene lost 0 bases, with 8 bases spanning the gap. CDR1 is MNHNS, CDR2 SASEGT, per germline. DNA for the CDR3: TGTGCCAGCAGCCAGACGGCAACTAATGAAAAACTGTTTTTT. Residues: CASSQTATNEKLFF.

This clonotype was observed at least ten times. This chain connects TRBV4-1 to TRBJ2-7; TRBD1 matches 8 bases. Germline loops: CDR1 MGHRA, CDR2 YSYEKL. V shed 4 bases and J 0 bases; nucleotides not matched to a gene: 8. This CDR3 has 16 amino acids. CDR3 sequence: CASSRLPGQGSYEQYF. The CDR3 nucleotides read TGCGCCAGCAGCCGACTACCCGGACAGGGCTCCTACGAGCAGTACTTC.

This clonotype was counted many times. V and J are TRBV5-1 and TRBJ1-1, with unresolved D. The CDR3 has 14 amino acids. Germline V gene lookup returns CDR1 SGHRS and CDR2 YFSETQ. With 1 base removed from V and 5 bases from J, the gap between germline ends came to 12 bases. CDR3 sequence (DNA): TGCGCCAGCAGCTTGTCCGGTGGGAGGACTGAAGCTTTCTTT. Protein sequence: CASSLSGGRTEAFF.

This sequence joins TRBV10-3 and TRBJ2-6, with D perhaps assigned TRBD1 or TRBD2 (5 bases each). Trimming removed 1 base from V and 0 bases from J, with 7 bases in between. CDR3 size: 16 residues. The germline CDR1 and CDR2 sequences are ENHRY and SYGVKD. CDR3 DNA: TGTGCCATCAGTGAGTTCGGGGCCTCTGGGGCCAACGTCCTGACTTTC. This codes for CAISEFGASGANVLTF.

This clonotype was counted many times. The rearrangement links TRBV27 to TRBJ2-7; 7 bases map to TRBD2. Germline V lookup: CDR1 MNHEY, CDR2 SMNVEV (reference sequence). CDR3 size: 14 residues. The trim removed 3 bases at V and 1 base at J, leaving 3 bases unmatched. The CDR3: CASSFRRGSYEQYF. CDR3 coding DNA: TGTGCCAGCAGTTTCCGGCGGGGGTCCTACGAGCAGTACTTC.

This clonotype was picked up a small number of times. The rearrangement uses TRBV20-1 and TRBJ2-7; 9 bases match TRBD1. This CDR3 comprises 15 residues. V trimming: 6 bases; J trimming: 3 bases; junction bases outside the gene matches: 12. CDR1 is DFQATT, CDR2 SNEGSKA, per germline (reference sequence). The CDR3 region has the DNA TGCAGTGCCACAGTACCGGGACAGGGAGGCTACGAGCAGTACTTC. Translation gives CSATVPGQGGYEQYF.

Of note for this clonotype: With a far larger clone one base away, a read error is the likely cause. A read error is likely, as this CDR3 ends without the conserved phenylalanine or tryptophan. The CDR3 protein is CASSIMGQGDEKLFL. The DNA for the CDR3 is TGTGCCAGCAGTATAATGGGACAGGGGGATGAAAAACTGTTTCTT. The chain has TRBV13 and TRBJ1-4, with 11 positions matching TRBD1. The CDR3 totals 15 residues. The germline gives CDR1 PRHDT, CDR2 FYEKMQ (reference sequence). V trimming: 6 bases; J trimming: 6 bases; junction bases outside the gene matches: 6.

This clonotype was recorded once. Just one base apart from a much larger clone, this may be a read error. The chain uses TRBV7-8 and TRBJ2-2; 7 nucleotides align to TRBD1. The CDR3 contains 12 residues. The ends lost 11 bases at V and 5 bases at J; junction bases unmatched: 5. CDR1 SGHVS and CDR2 FQNEAQ come from the germline V gene. CDR3 nucleotide sequence: TGTGCCGAAAGACAGGGAACCGGGGAGCTGTTTTTT. It yields the protein CAERQGTGELFF.

V and J are TRBV14 and TRBJ1-2; the match to TRBD1 covers 10 bases. V shed 4 bases and J 7 bases; nucleotides not matched to a gene: 6. Germline CDR1 reads SGHDN; CDR2 reads FVKESK. The CDR3 extends over 14 amino acids. CDR3 sequence (DNA): TGTGCCAGCAGCCTCGCCGGGACAGGGGTTGGCTACACCTTC. Encoded protein: CASSLAGTGVGYTF.

In this sample, this clonotype turned up many times. The CDR3 DNA reads as TGTGCCAGCACCCGGGGGGTAGCGGGAGTCAATGAGCAGTTCTTC. It translates to CASTRGVAGVNEQFF. The chain is built from TRBV27 and TRBJ2-1; TRBD2 matches at 9 bases. Germline V gene sequence: CDR1 MNHEY, CDR2 SMNVEV (reference sequence). J was trimmed by 6 bases and V by 7 bases; bases with no gene match: 10. CDR3 length: 15 amino acids.

This clonotype came up many times. The V gene is TRBV29-1, the J gene TRBJ2-3; TRBD2 agrees at 8 bases. This CDR3 has 12 residues. CDR1 and CDR2 (germline): SQVTM, ANQGSEA. Trimming cost V 4 bases and J 6 bases; bases outside gene matches: 3. The CDR3 coding sequence is TGCAGCGTTGCCCTAGCGGGTGATACGCAGTATTTT. Its translation is CSVALAGDTQYF.

This clonotype was counted only a few times. V gene TRBV7-2 combines with J gene TRBJ2-2; D might be TRBD1 (6 bases). Germline assignment: CDR1 SGHTA and CDR2 FQGNSA. The V end lost 5 bases, the J end lost 6 bases, and 13 bases lay between the germline ends. This CDR3 has 14 residues. In DNA form, the CDR3 reads TGTGCCAGCAGCAACACAGGGATTCCCGGGGAGCTGTTTTTT. Translation: CASSNTGIPGELFF.

This clonotype was counted many times. The chain carries TRBV18 and TRBJ2-1; 13 positions match TRBD2. Germline assignment: CDR1 KGHSH and CDR2 LQKENI. The CDR3 sequence is 21 residues long. The trim removed 0 bases at V and 9 bases at J, leaving 20 bases unmatched. CDR3 nucleotides: TGTGCCAGCTCACCACCGTACATCGGACTAGCGGGAGTCCATATCTCGGGTGAGCAGTTCTTC. This gives the protein CASSPPYIGLAGVHISGEQFF.

This chain joins TRBV20-1 and TRBJ2-1, with D possibly matching TRBD1 (6 bases). V lost 4 bases and J 8 bases, leaving 12 bases between the germline ends. The CDR3 loop spans 12 amino acids. Germline CDR1 and CDR2: DFQATT and SNEGSKA (reference sequence). Here the CDR3 DNA reads TGCAGTGCTACCCGAACAGGGTATGAGCAGTTCTTC. It encodes CSATRTGYEQFF.

This clonotype was seen ten or more times. The chain combines TRBV10-3 with TRBJ2-7; 10 bases line up with TRBD1. The CDR3 is 14 amino acids. Germline V gene sequence: CDR1 ENHRY, CDR2 SYGVKD. V trimming: 6 bases; J trimming: 2 bases; junction bases outside the gene matches: 4. DNA for the CDR3: TGTGCCATCAGGCCGGACAGGGGGACCTACGAGCAGTACTTC. It specifies CAIRPDRGTYEQYF.

This clonotype was seen more than once but under ten times. The chain combines TRBV5-1 with TRBJ2-7; unclear D gene. The CDR3 contains 15 residues. The V and J ends lost 3 bases and 2 bases respectively, with 15 bases between them. In germline, CDR1 is SGHRS, CDR2 YFSETQ. For the CDR3, the DNA is TGCGCCAGCAGCTCCCCCGGCCGCCCGACCTACGAGCAGTACTTC. This gives the protein CASSSPGRPTYEQYF. The full variable domain, rest sourced from reference TRBV5-1 and TRBJ2-7, is KAGVTQTPRYLIKTRGQQVTLSCSPISGHRSVSWYQQTPGQGLQFLFEYFSETQRNKGNFPGRFSGRQFSNSRSEMNVSTLELGDSALYLCASSSPGRPTYEQYFGPGTRLTVT.

The chain has TRBV20-1 and TRBJ2-1; 10 nucleotides agree with TRBD2. The CDR3 runs 15 residues. J lost 5 bases, V lost 3 bases, and 7 bases had no gene match. The germline CDR1 and CDR2 sequences are DFQATT and SNEGSKA (reference sequence). The CDR3 loop reads CSARTLAGDHNEQFF. The CDR3 nucleotides are TGCAGTGCTAGGACTCTAGCGGGAGACCACAATGAGCAGTTCTTC.